These T cell receptor beta chains were read from a single sample in a study of T cells in Graves' hyperthyroidism and ophthalmopathy. TCRdb independently ran MiXCR on the multiplex PCR reads; one entry per CDR3 protein. The sample includes around 450,000 distinct CDR3 sequences, 15% to 18% of them seen just once. The sequencing input was blood. Receptor source: a young woman with Graves' hyperthyroidism. Each CDR3 is given with its conserved first and last residue.

J gene	V gene	CDR3 protein
TRBJ1-4	TRBV19	CASSPGQPVSEKLFF
TRBJ2-7	TRBV6-5	CASSYAGLAVYEQYF
TRBJ2-5	TRBV28	CASSLTGKGLETQYF
TRBJ2-7	TRBV19	CASSMRSGYEQYF
TRBJ2-7	TRBV11-2	CASSSSVPRAAEQYF
TRBJ1-5	TRBV12-3/TRBV12-4	CAAARGANQPQHF
TRBJ1-5	TRBV6-2/TRBV6-3	CASSVDNQPQHF
TRBJ2-7	TRBV20-1	CSVGTSGDEQYF
TRBJ1-5	TRBV6-2/TRBV6-3	CASSAGFINQPQHF
TRBJ2-6	TRBV12-3/TRBV12-4	CASKSSARDPTKSFSGANVLTF
TRBJ2-5	TRBV3-1	CASSQVGRKSETQYF
TRBJ2-2	TRBV2	CASKDQGATGELFF
TRBJ1-1	TRBV5-6	CASGSLGGNTEAFF
TRBJ2-2	TRBV5-1	CASSQTGTTGELFF
TRBJ2-7	TRBV6-5	CASSYSGLAGGFGYEQYF
TRBJ1-5	TRBV5-1	CASSFSPGGQPQHF
TRBJ1-1	TRBV19	CASSHGQGTTEAFF
TRBJ1-1	TRBV6-2/TRBV6-3	CASSYILVPGNTEAFF
TRBJ2-2	TRBV6-5	CASSYSQLSATGELFF
TRBJ1-2	TRBV7-9	CASSLTRTGGDGYTF